This TCR beta chain was sequenced during a study of blood T cell repertoires in COVID-19. Participants, about 18 to 89 years old, spanned 24 US areas. Clones were sequenced by immunoSEQ multiplex PCR, and TCRdb holds only the in-frame ones, with some missing. The table records approximately 210,000 clones, 65% to 90% of them present only once. Germline CDR1 reads LGHNT; CDR2 reads FRNRAP. Germline trimming cut 6 bases from V and 5 bases from J; bases unmatched to any gene: 10. This CDR3 comprises 16 residues. The chain joins TRBV12-5 to TRBJ2-5, with TRBD2 identical over 12 bases. This clonotype was obtained from a woman aged 50 to 60 with acute COVID-19. Material for sequencing was PBMCs or T cells enriched from blood (not recorded which). The CDR3 DNA is TGTGCTAGTGGCTCCACTAGCGGGGGGTCCCGGGAGACCCAGTACTTC. Translating it yields CASGSTSGGSRETQYF.